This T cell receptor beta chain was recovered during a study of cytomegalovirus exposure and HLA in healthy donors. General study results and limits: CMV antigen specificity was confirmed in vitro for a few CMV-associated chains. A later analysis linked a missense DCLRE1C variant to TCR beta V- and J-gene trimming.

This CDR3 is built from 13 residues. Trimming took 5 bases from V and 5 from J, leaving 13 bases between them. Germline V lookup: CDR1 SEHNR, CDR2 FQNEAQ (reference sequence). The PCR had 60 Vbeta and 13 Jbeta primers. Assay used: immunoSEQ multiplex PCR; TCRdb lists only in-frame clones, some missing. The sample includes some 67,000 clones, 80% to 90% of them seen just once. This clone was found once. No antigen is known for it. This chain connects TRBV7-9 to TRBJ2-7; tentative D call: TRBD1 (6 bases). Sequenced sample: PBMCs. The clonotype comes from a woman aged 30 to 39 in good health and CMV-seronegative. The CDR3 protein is CASSPQGFHEQYF. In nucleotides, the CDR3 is TGTGCCAGCAGCCCCCAGGGGTTCCACGAGCAGTACTTC.